The 6 T cell receptor beta chains presented below share a single source sample, sequenced in a study of post-analysis software for immune sequencing data. These receptors' targets are unknown. The TCR beta cDNA libraries carried unique molecular identifiers. In TCRdb, the PCR reads were re-called with MiXCR into one record per CDR3 protein. The sample carries 750,000 to 950,000 distinct CDR3 sequences, approximately 57% recorded once. Study-level points and caveats: TRBV5-6, TRBV5-1 and TRBV20-1 were among roughly 5 TRBV segments more frequent in patients than controls.

The sample consisted of blood. All receptors come from a girl under 18 with multiple sclerosis.

The V call is TRBV18, the J call TRBJ1-2; D gene unclear. Germline lookup yields CDR1 KGHSH and CDR2 LQKENI. There are 14 residues in the CDR3. Trimming removed 3 bases from V and 6 bases from J, with 14 bases in between. The CDR3 nucleotides read TGTGCCAGCTCACCGGCGACGGTACGGGATGGCTACACCTTC. Its translation is CASSPATVRDGYTF.

The CDR3 DNA is TGTGCCAGCAGCTCACCCTCCGGGACAGGGTTAACTGGGGCCAACGTCCTGACTTTC. This translates into CASSSPSGTGLTGANVLTF. The chain joins TRBV7-3 to TRBJ2-6; 9 nucleotides match TRBD1. The CDR3 is made up of 19 amino acids. V trimming: 4 bases; J trimming: 2 bases; junction bases outside the gene matches: 12. Looked up from germline, CDR1 is SGHTA and CDR2 is FQGTGA. The full variable domain, rest sourced from reference TRBV7-3 and TRBJ2-6, is GAGVSQTPSNKVTEKGKYVELRCDPISGHTALYWYRQSLGQGPEFLIYFQGTGAADDSGLPNDRFFAVRPEGSVSTLKIQRTERGDSAVYLCASSSPSGTGLTGANVLTFGAGSRLTVL.

V is TRBV7-3 and J is TRBJ2-3; D call uncertain. Trimming removed 3 bases from V and 5 bases from J, with 15 bases in between. Germline V gene data show CDR1 as SGHTA and CDR2 as FQGTGA. The length of the CDR3 is 15 residues. The CDR3 DNA follows: TGTGCCAGCAGCTTTTCCACCTTTCCGGAAGATACGCAGTATTTT. Translating gives CASSFSTFPEDTQYF.

The chain has TRBV20-1 and TRBJ1-2; no firm D call. The V end lost 5 bases, the J end lost 2 bases, and 15 bases lay between the germline ends. Germline V gene data show CDR1 as DFQATT and CDR2 as SNEGSKA (reference sequence). This CDR3 comprises 14 residues. This CDR3 is CSAPDGLFNYGYTF. As DNA, the CDR3 is TGCAGTGCTCCTGATGGGCTTTTCAACTATGGCTACACCTTC.

The chain couples TRBV7-9 to TRBJ1-2, with 11 bases lining up with TRBD1. This CDR3 has 15 amino acids. Trimming took 3 bases from V and 4 from J; bases not matched to a gene: 4. Germline lookup yields CDR1 SEHNR and CDR2 FQNEAQ (reference sequence). CDR3 region: CASSFAGTGGYGYTF. The CDR3 DNA sequence: TGTGCCAGCAGCTTCGCCGGGACAGGGGGCTATGGCTACACCTTC.

V gene TRBV6-4 combines with J gene TRBJ2-2, with D possibly TRBD2 on 5 matching bases. CDR3 size: 14 residues. V was trimmed by 5 bases and J by 3 bases, leaving 10 bases between them. Germline assignment: CDR1 MRHNA and CDR2 SNTAGT. CDR3 loop: CASSLLADTGELFF. The CDR3 bases are TGTGCCAGCAGTCTTCTAGCAGACACCGGGGAGCTGTTTTTT.